A single sample gave rise to the 11 T cell receptor beta chains below, sequenced in a study of shared clonotypes between healthy human individuals. Method: immunoSEQ multiplex PCR; TCRdb's copy keeps in-frame clones and lacks some. The profile shows about 2.4 million clones, 85% to 95% of them singletons. Sequencing was done on a sample of naive CD4+ T cells sorted from blood. Stated subset: CD45RA+ positively selected. The receptor source for this set is a man aged 18 to 35 in good health.

The gene calls are TRBV11-3 and TRBJ2-2; tentatively, D is TRBD1 (7 bases). This CDR3 has 14 amino acids. Trimming pared 5 bases from V and 9 bases from J, leaving 16 bases between. In germline, CDR1 is SGHNT, CDR2 YENEEA. The CDR3 loop reads CASSSDRAGRELFF. CDR3 nucleotide sequence: TGTGCCAGCAGCAGCGACAGGGCGGGGCGGGAGCTGTTTTTT.

The chain has TRBV19 and TRBJ2-5; D is unclear. Between the trimmed V and J ends, which lost 3 bases and 5 bases, there was a span of 10 bases. The CDR3 is 13 residues long. From germline, CDR1 is LNHDA and CDR2 SQIVND (reference sequence). The CDR3 bases are TGTGCCAGTAGTATTTCTAGACTGGAGACCCAGTACTTC. This translates into CASSISRLETQYF. Drawing the rest from reference TRBV19 and TRBJ2-5, the complete variable domain is DGGITQSPKYLFRKEGQNVTLSCEQNLNHDAMYWYRQDPGQGLRLIYYSQIVNDFQKGDIAEGYSVSREKKESFPLTVTSAQKNPTAFYLCASSISRLETQYFGPGTRLLVL.

The chain employs TRBV5-4 and TRBJ2-3; TRBD1 matches at 7 bases. CDR3 size: 14 residues. Germline CDR1 reads SGHNT; CDR2 reads YYREEE (reference sequence). Trimming cost V 4 bases and J 2 bases; bases outside gene matches: 4. The chain's CDR3 is CASSVGTATDTQYF. DNA of the CDR3: TGTGCCAGCAGCGTCGGGACAGCCACAGATACGCAGTATTTT.

The V gene is TRBV7-2, the J gene TRBJ1-4, with D possibly TRBD1 on 6 matching bases. Germline loops: CDR1 SGHTA, CDR2 FQGNSA. The CDR3 sequence is 14 residues long. Trimming removed 6 bases from V and 5 bases from J, with 13 bases in between. DNA of the CDR3: TGTGCCAGCAGGAAGGGGGGCCTGAATGAAAAACTGTTTTTT. Translation: CASRKGGLNEKLFF.

The J gene is TRBJ1-6, the V gene TRBV18, with D perhaps matching TRBD1 (5 bases). The CDR3 loop spans 16 amino acids. The V end was cut by 3 bases, the J end by 3 bases, with 12 bases between. In germline, CDR1 is KGHSH, CDR2 LQKENI. The CDR3: CASSPITGGYNSPLHF. CDR3 coding DNA: TGTGCCAGCTCACCCATCACAGGCGGCTATAATTCACCCCTCCACTTT.

The chain carries TRBV30 and TRBJ2-5; the D gene is possibly TRBD2 (6 bases). Trimming removed 0 bases at V and 6 bases at J, with 11 bases between. CDR1 GTSNPN and CDR2 SVGIG come from the germline V gene (reference sequence). This CDR3 spans 13 amino acids. The CDR3 region is CAWSVEGAKTQYF. The CDR3 nucleotides are TGTGCCTGGAGTGTGGAGGGAGCCAAGACCCAGTACTTC.

The gene calls are TRBV9 and TRBJ2-7; 7 nucleotides line up with TRBD1. V shed 3 bases, J shed 3 bases, and the junction held 3 bases outside the gene matches. There are 13 residues in the CDR3. CDR1 SGDLS and CDR2 YYNGEE come from the germline V gene. In DNA form, the CDR3 reads TGTGCCAGCAGCGCCACAGGGGTCTACGAGCAGTACTTC. Translation: CASSATGVYEQYF. Using reference TRBV9 and TRBJ2-7 for the parts outside the CDR3, the full variable domain is DSGVTQTPKHLITATGQRVTLRCSPRSGDLSVYWYQQSLDQGLQFLIQYYNGEERAKGNILERFSAQQFPDLHSELNLSSLELGDSALYFCASSATGVYEQYFGPGTRLTVT.

The rearrangement links TRBV5-1 to TRBJ2-6; D possibly corresponds to TRBD1 (6 bases). This CDR3 spans 19 amino acids. The germline V gene encodes CDR1 SGHRS and CDR2 YFSETQ. Trimming shortened V by 0 bases and J by 0 bases, and 16 bases separated the two germline ends. As DNA, the CDR3 is TGCGCCAGCAGCTTGGATGCCATGATGGACAGCTCTGGGGCCAACGTCCTGACTTTC. It is translated as CASSLDAMMDSSGANVLTF.

This clone was detected a few times. The rearrangement links TRBV9 to TRBJ1-6, with 7 bases matching TRBD1. This CDR3 is built from 14 residues. V shed 2 bases and J 10 bases; nucleotides not matched to a gene: 6. CDR1 is SGDLS and CDR2 is YYNGEE in the germline V gene. As DNA, the CDR3 is TGTGCCAGCAGCGTTGACAGGGTGGAATCACCCCTCCACTTT. Protein product: CASSVDRVESPLHF.

The chain couples TRBV27 to TRBJ2-5; TRBD2 matches at 11 bases. The CDR3 has 17 amino acids. The germline CDR1 and CDR2 sequences are MNHEY and SMNVEV (reference sequence). The junction had 10 bases not matched to a gene; V was cut back by 2 bases and J by 5 bases. CDR3 coding DNA: TGTGCCAGCAGTTTAAGTAGCGGGGGGGCGATTTTCGAGACCCAGTACTTC. It encodes CASSLSSGGAIFETQYF.

This chain connects TRBV9 to TRBJ1-6; no definite D call. The V end was cut by 1 base, the J end by 7 bases, with 12 bases between. CDR1 and CDR2 (germline): SGDLS, YYNGEE. This CDR3 has 15 residues. The CDR3 spells CASSVNGDRNSPLHF. The CDR3 nucleotides read TGTGCCAGCAGCGTAAACGGGGATCGGAATTCACCCCTCCACTTT.